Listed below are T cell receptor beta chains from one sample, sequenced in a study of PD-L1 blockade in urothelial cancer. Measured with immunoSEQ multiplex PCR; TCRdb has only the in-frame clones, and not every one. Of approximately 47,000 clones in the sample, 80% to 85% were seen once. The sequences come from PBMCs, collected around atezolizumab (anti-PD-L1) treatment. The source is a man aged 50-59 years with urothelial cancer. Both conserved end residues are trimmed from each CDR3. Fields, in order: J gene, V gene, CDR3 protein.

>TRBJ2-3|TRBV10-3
AISESTGLTDTQY
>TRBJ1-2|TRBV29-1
SVALGTGGYGYT
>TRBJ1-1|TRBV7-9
ASSPPGVGTEAF
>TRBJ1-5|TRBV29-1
SAGGGNQPQH
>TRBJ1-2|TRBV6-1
ASSEWSNYGYT
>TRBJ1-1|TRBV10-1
ASKGTGDLNTEAF
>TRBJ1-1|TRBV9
ASSAHPRGTEAF
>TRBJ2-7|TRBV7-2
ASSSTRVSYEQY
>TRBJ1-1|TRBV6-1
ASSEIITGTEAF
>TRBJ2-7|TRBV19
ASSIDAASGLSYEQY
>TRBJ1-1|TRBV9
ASSVGTENTEAF
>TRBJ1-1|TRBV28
ASRIRQTPEAF
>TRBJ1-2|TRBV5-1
ASSLRGLGGYT
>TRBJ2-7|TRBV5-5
ASSLNWDRSHEQY
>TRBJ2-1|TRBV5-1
ASSLATGVGGNEQF